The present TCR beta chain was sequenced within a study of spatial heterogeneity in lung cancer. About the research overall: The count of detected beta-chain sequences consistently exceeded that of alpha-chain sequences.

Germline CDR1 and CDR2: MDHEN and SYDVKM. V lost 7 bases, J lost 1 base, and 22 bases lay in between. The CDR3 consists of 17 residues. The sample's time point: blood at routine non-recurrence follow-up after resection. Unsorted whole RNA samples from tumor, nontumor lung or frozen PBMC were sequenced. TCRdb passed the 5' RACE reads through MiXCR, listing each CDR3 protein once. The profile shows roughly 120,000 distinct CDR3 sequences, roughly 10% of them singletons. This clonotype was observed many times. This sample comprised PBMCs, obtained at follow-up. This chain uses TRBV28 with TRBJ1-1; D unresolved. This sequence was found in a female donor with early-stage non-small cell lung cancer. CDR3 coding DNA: TGTGCCAGCAAGTTTAGGTCTTTGTTAGGGAAGAACACTGAAGCTTTCTTT. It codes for CASKFRSLLGKNTEAFF.